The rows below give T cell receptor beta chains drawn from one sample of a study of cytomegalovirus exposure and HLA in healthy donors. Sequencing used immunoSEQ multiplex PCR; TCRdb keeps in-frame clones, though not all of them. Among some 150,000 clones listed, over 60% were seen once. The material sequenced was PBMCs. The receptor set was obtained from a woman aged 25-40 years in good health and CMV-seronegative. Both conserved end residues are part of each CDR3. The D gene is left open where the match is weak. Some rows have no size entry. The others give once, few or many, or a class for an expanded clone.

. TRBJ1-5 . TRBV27 CASKKDSDQPQHF TGTGCCAGCAAAAAGGACAGTGATCAGCCCCAGCATTTT
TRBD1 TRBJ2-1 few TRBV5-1 CASSLAGTGSHNEQFF TGCGCCAGCAGCTTGGCAGGGACAGGGAGCCACAATGAGCAGTTCTTC
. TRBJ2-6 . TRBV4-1 CASSQDRGSGANVLTF TGCGCCAGCAGCCAAGACCGGGGCTCTGGGGCCAACGTCCTGACTTTC
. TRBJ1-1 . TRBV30 CAWSLSLNTEAFF TGTGCCTGGAGCCTTAGCCTGAACACTGAAGCTTTCTTT
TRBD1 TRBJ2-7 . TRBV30 CAWSKDRGFFYEQYF TGTGCCTGGAGTAAGGACAGGGGTTTTTTCTACGAGCAGTACTTC
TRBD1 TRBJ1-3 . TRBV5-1 CASSLNVPGTASGNTIYF TGCGCCAGCAGCTTGAACGTCCCCGGGACAGCCTCTGGAAACACCATATATTTT
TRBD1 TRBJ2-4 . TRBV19 CASSIEDRGRAKNIQYF TGTGCCAGTAGTATAGAAGACAGGGGGCGGGCCAAAAACATTCAGTACTTC
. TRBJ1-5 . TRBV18 CASSLTGQGQRPQHF TGTGCCAGCTCCCTTACCGGGCAGGGGCAAAGGCCCCAGCATTTT
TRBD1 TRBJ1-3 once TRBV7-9 CASSTSDRGWHTIYF TGTGCCAGCAGCACATCGGACAGGGGTTGGCACACCATATATTTT
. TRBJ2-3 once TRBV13 CASSHADGGTQYF TGTGCCAGCAGCCACGCGGACGGAGGTACGCAGTATTTT
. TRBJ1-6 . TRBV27 CASRTGGLISPLHF TGTGCCAGCAGGACGGGGGGACTCATTTCACCCCTCCACTTT
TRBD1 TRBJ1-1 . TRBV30 CAWSVGWDRTQDTEAFF TGTGCCTGGAGTGTCGGATGGGACAGGACACAGGACACTGAAGCTTTCTTT
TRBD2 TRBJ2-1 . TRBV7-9 CASSLVGGGANEQFF TGTGCCAGCAGCTTAGTGGGCGGGGGGGCAAATGAGCAGTTCTTC
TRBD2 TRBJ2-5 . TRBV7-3 CASSSAGVPQETQYF TGTGCCAGCAGCTCCGCGGGGGTACCGCAAGAGACCCAGTACTTC
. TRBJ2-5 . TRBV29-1 CSVRGGETQYF TGCAGCGTAAGGGGGGGAGAGACCCAGTACTTC
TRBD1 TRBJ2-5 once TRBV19 CASSFGTGPETQYF TGTGCCAGTAGTTTCGGGACAGGGCCGGAGACCCAGTACTTC
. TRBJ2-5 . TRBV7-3 CASSPFGGRQETQYF TGTGCCAGCAGCCCCTTCGGGGGGCGACAAGAGACCCAGTACTTC